This entry concerns a single TCR beta chain. Its specificity is unknown. V lost 4 bases, J lost 0 bases, and 6 bases lay in between. This CDR3 has 14 residues. Germline V lookup: CDR1 SGHTA, CDR2 FQGNSA. Using immunoSEQ multiplex PCR, the repertoire was profiled, and TCRdb retains in-frame clones only, with some absent. The data contain about 130,000 clones, roughly nine tenths of them singletons. The data were obtained in a study of T cell responses to AZD1222 COVID-19 vaccine. Overall study context: Whether given at about 4 or about 12 weeks, second doses were pooled.

Study-level results: The donor cohort was predominantly white British with a female majority, and clonal diversity may have been underestimated. Of the AZD1222 recipients, only 5 to 7 were seropositive at baseline.

The TCR sequence derives from an adult in good health. The chain combines TRBV7-2 with TRBJ2-2; D remains unclear. Here the sequenced sample was peripheral blood, taken on day 0 of AZD1222 vaccination. The CDR3 reads CASSSPANTGELFF. DNA for the CDR3: TGTGCCAGCAGCTCCCCTGCGAACACCGGGGAGCTGTTTTTT.